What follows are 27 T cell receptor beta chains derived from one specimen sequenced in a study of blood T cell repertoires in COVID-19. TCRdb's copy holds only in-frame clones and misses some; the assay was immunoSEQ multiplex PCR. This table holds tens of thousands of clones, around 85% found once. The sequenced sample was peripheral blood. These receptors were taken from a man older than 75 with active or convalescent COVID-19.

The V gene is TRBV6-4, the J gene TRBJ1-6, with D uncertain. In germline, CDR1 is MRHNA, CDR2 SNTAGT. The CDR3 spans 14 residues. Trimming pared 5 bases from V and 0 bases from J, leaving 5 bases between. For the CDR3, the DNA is TGTGCCAGCAGTCCGAGCTCCTATAATTCACCCCTCCACTTT. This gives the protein CASSPSSYNSPLHF.

This CDR3 is CASSSAGVNTGELFF. CDR3 in DNA: TGTGCCAGCAGTTCCGCAGGGGTGAACACCGGGGAGCTGTTTTTT. The chain links TRBV27 to TRBJ2-2; a possible D gene is TRBD1 (6 bases). The germline gives CDR1 MNHEY, CDR2 SMNVEV (reference sequence). Trimming pared 4 bases from V and 1 base from J, leaving 10 bases between. CDR3 length: 15 residues.

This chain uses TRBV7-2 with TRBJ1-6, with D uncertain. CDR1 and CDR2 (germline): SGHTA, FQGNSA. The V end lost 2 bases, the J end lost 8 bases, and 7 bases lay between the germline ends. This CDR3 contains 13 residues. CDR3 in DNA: TGTGCCAGCAGCTTATATCGGGATTCACCCCTCCACTTT. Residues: CASSLYRDSPLHF.

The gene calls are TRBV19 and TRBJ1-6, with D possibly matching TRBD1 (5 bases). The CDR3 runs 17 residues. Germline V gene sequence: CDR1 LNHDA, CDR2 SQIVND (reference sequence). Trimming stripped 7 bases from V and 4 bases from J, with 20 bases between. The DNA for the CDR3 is TGTGCCAGTACCCCCAGCCGGGGGTCCAATTATAATTCACCCCTCCACTTT. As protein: CASTPSRGSNYNSPLHF.

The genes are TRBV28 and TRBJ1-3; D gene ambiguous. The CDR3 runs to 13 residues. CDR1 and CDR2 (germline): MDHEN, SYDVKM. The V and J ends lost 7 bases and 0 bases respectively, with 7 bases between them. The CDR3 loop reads CASKHLSGNTIYF. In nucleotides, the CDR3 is TGTGCCAGCAAACACCTCTCTGGAAACACCATATATTTT.

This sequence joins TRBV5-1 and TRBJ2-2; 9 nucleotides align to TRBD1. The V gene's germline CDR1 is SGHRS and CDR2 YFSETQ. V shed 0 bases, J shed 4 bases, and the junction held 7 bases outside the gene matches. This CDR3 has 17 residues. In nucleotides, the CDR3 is TGCGCCAGCAGCTTGGTTCCGGGACAGGGTCTCACCGGGGAGCTGTTTTTT. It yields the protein CASSLVPGQGLTGELFF.

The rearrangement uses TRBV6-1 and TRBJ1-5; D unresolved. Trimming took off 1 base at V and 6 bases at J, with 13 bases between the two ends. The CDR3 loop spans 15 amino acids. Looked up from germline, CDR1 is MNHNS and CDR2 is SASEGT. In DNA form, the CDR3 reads TGTGCCAGCAGTGAAGACCCCTTTAGGAGTCAGCCCCAGCATTTT. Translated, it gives CASSEDPFRSQPQHF.

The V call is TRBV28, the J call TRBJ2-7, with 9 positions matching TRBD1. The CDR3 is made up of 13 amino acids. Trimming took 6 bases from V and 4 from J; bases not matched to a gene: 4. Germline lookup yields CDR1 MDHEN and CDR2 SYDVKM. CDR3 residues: CASRGTGRYEQYF. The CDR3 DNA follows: TGTGCCAGCAGGGGGACAGGGCGGTACGAGCAGTACTTC. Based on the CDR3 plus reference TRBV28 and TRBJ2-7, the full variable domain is DVKVTQSSRYLVKRTGEKVFLECVQDMDHENMFWYRQDPGLGLRLIYFSYDVKMKEKGDIPEGYSVSREKKERFSLILESASTNQTSMYLCASRGTGRYEQYFGPGTRLTVT.

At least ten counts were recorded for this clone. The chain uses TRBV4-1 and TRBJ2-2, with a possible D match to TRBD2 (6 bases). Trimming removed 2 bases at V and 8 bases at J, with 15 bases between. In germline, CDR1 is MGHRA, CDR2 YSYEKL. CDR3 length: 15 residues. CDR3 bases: TGCGCCAGCAGCCAACCATTTGGGAGGACAGGGGAGCTGTTTTTT. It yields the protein CASSQPFGRTGELFF.

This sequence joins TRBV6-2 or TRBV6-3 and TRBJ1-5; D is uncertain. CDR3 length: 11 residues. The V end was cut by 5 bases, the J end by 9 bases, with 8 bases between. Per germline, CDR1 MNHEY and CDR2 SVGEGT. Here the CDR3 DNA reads TGTGCCAGCAGTGTCGGTGGGCCCCAGCATTTT. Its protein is CASSVGGPQHF.

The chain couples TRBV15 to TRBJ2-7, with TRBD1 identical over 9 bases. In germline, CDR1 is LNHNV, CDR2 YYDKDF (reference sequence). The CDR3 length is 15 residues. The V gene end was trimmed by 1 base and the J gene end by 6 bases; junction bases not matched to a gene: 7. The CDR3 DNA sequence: TGTGCCACCAGCAGAGGGATCGGGACAGGGAGCGAGCAGTACTTC. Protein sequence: CATSRGIGTGSEQYF. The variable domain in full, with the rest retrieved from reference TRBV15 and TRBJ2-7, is DAMVIQNPRYQVTQFGKPVTLSCSQTLNHNVMYWYQQKSSQAPKLLFHYYDKDFNNEADTPDNFQSRRPNTSFCFLDIRSPGLGDTAMYLCATSRGIGTGSEQYFGPGTRLTVT.

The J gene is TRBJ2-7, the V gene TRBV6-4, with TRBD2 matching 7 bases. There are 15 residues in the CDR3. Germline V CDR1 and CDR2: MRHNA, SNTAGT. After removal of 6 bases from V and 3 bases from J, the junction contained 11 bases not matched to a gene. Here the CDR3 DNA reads TGTGCCAGCAGACCTACCGGGGGGAGCGGCTACGAGCAGTACTTC. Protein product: CASRPTGGSGYEQYF.

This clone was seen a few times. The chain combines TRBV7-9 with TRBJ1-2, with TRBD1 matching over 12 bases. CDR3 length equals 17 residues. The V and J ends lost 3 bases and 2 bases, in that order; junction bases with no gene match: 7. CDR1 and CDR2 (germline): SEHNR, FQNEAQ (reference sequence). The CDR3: CASSLGQGAFKNYGYTF. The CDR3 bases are TGTGCCAGCAGCTTGGGACAGGGGGCTTTTAAGAACTATGGCTACACCTTC.

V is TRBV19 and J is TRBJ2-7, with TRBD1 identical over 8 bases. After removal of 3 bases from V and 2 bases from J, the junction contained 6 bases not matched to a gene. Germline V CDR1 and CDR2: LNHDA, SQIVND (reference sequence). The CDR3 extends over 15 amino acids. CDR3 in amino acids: CASSIWNRGAYEQYF. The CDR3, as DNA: TGTGCCAGTAGTATTTGGAACAGGGGGGCCTACGAGCAGTACTTC.

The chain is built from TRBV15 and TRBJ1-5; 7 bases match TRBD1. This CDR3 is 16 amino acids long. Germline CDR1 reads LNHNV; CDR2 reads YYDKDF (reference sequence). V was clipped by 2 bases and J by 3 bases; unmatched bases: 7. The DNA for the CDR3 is TGTGCCACCAGCAGAAGCTTAGGGACAGTCAATCAGCCCCAGCATTTT. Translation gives CATSRSLGTVNQPQHF.

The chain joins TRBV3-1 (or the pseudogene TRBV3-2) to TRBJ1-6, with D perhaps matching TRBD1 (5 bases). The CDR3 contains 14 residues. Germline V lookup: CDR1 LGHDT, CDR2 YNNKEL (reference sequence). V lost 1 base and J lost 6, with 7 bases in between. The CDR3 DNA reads TGTGCCAGCAGCCAAGCAGGGTCTAATTCACCCCTCCACTTT. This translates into CASSQAGSNSPLHF.

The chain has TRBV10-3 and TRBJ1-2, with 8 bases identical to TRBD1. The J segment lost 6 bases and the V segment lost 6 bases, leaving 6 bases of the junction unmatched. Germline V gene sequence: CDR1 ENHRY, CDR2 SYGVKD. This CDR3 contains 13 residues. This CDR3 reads CAISPRTGNGYTF. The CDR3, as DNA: TGTGCCATCAGCCCCCGGACAGGGAATGGCTACACCTTC.

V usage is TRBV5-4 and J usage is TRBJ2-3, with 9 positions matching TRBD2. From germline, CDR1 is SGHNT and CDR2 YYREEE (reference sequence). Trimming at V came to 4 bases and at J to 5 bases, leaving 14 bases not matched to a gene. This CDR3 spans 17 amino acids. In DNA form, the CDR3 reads TGTGCCAGCAGCCGCCGGGGTGGCGGGGGGGCGAAAGATACGCAGTATTTT. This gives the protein CASSRRGGGGAKDTQYF.

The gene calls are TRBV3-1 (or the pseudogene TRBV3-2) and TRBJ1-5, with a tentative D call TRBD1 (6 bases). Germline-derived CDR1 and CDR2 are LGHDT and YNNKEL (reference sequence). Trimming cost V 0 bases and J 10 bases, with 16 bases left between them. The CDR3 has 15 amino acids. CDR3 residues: CASSQDREQGQPQHF. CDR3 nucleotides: TGTGCCAGCAGCCAAGATCGGGAACAGGGTCAACCCCAGCATTTT.

The CDR3: CASSFGLEAKFF. CDR3 coding DNA: TGTGCCAGCAGCTTCGGACTAGAGGCGAAGTTCTTC. The chain combines TRBV5-4 with TRBJ2-1; the match to TRBD2 covers 7 bases. CDR3 length: 12 residues. Trimming removed 2 bases from V and 14 bases from J; junction bases left unmatched: 7. CDR1 and CDR2 from the germline V gene are SGHNT and YYREEE (reference sequence).

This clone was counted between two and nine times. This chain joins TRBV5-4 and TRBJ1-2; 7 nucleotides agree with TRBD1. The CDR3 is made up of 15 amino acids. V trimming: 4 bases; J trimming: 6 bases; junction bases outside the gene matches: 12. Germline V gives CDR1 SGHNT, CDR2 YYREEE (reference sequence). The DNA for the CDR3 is TGTGCCAGCAGCCCCCAAGGGGGCAGGTTGAATGGCTACACCTTC. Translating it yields CASSPQGGRLNGYTF.

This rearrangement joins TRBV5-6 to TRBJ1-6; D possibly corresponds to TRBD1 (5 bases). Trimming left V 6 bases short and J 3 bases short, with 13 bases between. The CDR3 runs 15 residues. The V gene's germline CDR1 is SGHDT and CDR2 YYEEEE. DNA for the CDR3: TGTGCCAGCATCGCTGCGGGGGACTATAATTCACCCCTCCACTTT. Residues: CASIAAGDYNSPLHF.

The CDR3 coding sequence is TGTGCCAGCAGCTTAACCCCCGACGGGGTGCAGTATTTT. It encodes CASSLTPDGVQYF. The chain has TRBV7-2 and TRBJ2-3, with D tentatively TRBD2 (5 bases). Germline V gene sequence: CDR1 SGHTA, CDR2 FQGNSA. CDR3 length: 13 amino acids. The V end was cut by 2 bases, the J end by 11 bases, with 14 bases between.

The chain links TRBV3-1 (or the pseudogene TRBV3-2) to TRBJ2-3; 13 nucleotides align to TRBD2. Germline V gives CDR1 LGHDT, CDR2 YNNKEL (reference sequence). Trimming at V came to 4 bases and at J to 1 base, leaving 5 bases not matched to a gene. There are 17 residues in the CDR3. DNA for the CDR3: TGTGCCAGCAGCCCCCAACTAGCGGGGGGGGGCACAGATACGCAGTATTTT. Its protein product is CASSPQLAGGGTDTQYF.

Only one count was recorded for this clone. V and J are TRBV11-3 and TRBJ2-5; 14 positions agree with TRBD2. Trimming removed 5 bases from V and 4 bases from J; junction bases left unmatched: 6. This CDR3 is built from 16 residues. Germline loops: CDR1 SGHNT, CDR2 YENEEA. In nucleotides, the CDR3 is TGTGCCAGCAGCCGAGGACTAGCGGGGGGCGGAGAGACCCAGTACTTC. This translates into CASSRGLAGGGETQYF.

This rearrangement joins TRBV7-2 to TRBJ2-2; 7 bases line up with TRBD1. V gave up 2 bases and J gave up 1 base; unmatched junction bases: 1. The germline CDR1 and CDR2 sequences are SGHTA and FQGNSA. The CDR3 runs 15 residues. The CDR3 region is CASSLQGVNTGELFF. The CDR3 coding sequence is TGTGCCAGCAGCTTACAGGGGGTGAACACCGGGGAGCTGTTTTTT.

CDR3 sequence: CASSPRLSGGTDTQYF. The CDR3 region has the DNA TGTGCCAGCAGCCCACGGTTATCGGGGGGAACAGATACGCAGTATTTT. The chain has TRBV7-2 and TRBJ2-3, with 7 bases matching TRBD2. CDR3 length equals 16 residues. The V gene's germline CDR1 is SGHTA and CDR2 FQGNSA. The V and J ends lost 5 bases and 3 bases, in that order; junction bases with no gene match: 11.